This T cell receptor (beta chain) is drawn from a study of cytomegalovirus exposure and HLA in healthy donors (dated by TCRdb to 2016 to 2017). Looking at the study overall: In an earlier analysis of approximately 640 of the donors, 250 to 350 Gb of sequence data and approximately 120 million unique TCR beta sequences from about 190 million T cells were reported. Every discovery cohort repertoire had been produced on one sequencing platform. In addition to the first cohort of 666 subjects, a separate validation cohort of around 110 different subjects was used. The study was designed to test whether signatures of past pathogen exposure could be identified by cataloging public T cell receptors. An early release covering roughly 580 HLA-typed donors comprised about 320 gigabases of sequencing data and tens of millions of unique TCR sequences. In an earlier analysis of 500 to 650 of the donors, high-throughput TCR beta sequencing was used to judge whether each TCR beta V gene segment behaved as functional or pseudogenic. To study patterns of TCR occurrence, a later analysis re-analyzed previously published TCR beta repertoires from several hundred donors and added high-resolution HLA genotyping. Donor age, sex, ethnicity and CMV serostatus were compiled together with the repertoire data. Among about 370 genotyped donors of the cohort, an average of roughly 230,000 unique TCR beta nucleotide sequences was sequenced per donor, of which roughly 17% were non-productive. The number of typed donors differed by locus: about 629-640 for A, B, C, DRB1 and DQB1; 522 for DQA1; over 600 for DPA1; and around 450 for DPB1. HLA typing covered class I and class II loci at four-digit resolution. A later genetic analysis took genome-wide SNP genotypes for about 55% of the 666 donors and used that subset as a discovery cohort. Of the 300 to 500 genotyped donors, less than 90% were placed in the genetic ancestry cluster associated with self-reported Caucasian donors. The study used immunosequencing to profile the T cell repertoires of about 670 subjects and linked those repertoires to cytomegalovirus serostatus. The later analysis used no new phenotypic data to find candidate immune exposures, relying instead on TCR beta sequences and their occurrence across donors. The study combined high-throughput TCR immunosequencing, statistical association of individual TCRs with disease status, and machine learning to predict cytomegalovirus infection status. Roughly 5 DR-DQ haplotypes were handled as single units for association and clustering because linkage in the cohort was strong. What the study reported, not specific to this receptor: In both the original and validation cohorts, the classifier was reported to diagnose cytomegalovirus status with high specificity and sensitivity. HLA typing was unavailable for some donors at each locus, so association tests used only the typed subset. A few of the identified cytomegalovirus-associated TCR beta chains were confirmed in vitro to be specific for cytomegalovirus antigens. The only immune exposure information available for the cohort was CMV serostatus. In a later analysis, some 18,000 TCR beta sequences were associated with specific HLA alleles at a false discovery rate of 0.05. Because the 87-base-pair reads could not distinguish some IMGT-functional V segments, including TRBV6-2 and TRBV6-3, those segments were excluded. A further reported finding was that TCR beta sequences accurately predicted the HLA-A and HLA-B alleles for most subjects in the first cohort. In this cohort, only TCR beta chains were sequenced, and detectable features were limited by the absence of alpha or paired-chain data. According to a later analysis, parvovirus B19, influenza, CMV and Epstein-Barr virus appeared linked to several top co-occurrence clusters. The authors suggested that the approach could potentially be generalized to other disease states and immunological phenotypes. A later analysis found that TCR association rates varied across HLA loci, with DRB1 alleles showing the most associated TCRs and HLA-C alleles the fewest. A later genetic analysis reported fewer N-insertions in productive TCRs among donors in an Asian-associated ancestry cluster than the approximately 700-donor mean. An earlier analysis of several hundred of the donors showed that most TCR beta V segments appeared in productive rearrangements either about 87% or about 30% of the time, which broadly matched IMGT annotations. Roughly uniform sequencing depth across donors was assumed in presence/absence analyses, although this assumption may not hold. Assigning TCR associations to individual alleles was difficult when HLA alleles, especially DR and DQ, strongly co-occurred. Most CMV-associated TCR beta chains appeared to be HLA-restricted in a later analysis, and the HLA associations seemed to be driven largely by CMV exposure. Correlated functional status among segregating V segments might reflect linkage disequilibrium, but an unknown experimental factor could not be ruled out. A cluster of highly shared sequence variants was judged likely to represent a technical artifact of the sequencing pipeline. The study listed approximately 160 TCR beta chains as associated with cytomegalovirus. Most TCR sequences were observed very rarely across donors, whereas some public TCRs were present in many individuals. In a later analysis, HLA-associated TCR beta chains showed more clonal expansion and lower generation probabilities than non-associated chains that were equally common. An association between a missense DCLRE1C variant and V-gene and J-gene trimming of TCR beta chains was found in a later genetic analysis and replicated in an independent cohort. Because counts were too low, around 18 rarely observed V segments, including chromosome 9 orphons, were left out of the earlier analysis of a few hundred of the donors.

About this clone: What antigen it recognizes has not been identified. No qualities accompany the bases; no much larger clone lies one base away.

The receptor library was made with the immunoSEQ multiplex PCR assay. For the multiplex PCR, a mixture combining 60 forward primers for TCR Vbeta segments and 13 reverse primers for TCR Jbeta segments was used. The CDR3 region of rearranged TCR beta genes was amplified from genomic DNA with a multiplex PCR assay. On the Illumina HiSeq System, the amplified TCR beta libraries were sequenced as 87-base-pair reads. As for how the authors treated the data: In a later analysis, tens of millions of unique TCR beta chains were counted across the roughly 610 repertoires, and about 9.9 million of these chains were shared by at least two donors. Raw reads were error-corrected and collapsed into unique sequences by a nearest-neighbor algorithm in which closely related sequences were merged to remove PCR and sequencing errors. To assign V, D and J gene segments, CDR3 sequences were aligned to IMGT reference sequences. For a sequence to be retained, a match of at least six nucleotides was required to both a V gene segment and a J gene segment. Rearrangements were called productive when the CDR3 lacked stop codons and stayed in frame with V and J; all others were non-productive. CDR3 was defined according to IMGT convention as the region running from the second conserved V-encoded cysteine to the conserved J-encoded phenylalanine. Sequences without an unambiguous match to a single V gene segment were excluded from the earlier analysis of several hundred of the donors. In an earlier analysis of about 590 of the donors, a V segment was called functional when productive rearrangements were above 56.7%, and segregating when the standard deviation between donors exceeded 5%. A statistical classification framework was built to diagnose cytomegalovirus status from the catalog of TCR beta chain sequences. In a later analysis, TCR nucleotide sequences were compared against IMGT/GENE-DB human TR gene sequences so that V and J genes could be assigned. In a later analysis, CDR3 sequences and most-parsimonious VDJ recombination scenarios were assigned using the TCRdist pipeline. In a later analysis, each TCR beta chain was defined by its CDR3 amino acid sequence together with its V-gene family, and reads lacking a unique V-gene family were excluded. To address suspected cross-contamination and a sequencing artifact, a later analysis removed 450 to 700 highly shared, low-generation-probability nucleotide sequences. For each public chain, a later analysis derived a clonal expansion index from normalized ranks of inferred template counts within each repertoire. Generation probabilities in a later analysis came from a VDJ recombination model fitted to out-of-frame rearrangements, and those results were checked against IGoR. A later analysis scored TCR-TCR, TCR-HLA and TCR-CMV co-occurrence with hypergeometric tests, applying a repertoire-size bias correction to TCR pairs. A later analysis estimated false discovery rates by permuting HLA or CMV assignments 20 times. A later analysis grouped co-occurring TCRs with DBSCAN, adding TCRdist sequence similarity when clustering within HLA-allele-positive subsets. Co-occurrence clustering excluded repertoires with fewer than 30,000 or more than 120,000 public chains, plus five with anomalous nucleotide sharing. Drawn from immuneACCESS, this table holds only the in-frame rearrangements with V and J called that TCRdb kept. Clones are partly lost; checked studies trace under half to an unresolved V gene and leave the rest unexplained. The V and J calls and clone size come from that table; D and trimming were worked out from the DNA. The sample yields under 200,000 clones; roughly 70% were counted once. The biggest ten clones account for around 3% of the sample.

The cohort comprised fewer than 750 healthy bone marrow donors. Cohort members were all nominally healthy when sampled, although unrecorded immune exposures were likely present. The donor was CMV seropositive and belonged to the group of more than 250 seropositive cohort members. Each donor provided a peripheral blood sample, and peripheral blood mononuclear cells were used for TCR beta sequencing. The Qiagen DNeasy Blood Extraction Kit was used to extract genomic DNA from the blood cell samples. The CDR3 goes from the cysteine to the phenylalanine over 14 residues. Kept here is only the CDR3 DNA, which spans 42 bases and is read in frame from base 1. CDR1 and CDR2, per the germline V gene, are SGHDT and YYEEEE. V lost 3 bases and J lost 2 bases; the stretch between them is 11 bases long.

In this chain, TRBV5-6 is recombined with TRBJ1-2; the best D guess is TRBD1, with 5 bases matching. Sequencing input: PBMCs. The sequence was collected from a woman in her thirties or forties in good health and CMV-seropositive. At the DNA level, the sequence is TGTGCCAGCAGCTGGCGGGGGGGGAACTATGGCTACACCTTC. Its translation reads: CASSWRGGNYGYTF.